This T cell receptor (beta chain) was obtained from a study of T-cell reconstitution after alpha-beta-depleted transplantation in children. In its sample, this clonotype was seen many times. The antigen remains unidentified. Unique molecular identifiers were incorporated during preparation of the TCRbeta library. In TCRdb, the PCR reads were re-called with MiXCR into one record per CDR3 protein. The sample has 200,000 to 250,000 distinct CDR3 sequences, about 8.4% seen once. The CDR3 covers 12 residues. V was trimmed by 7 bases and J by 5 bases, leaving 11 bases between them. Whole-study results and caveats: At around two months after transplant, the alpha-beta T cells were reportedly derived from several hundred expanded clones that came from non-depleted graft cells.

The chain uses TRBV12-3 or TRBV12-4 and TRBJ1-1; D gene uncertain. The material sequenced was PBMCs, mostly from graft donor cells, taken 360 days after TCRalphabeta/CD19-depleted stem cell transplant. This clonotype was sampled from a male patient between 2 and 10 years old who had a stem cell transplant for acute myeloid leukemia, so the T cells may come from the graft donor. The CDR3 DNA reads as TGTGCCAGCACCCTTGTGGGGACTGAAGCTTTCTTT. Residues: CASTLVGTEAFF.